One and the same sample provided the 25 T cell receptor beta chains below, sequenced in a study of cytomegalovirus exposure and HLA in healthy donors. Primers for the PCR totalled 60 Vbeta and 13 Jbeta. Sequencing was performed with immunoSEQ multiplex PCR; in TCRdb, only in-frame clones are kept and a portion is missing. The sample yields about 210,000 clones, nearly 80% seen once. The sequencing input was PBMCs. The receptors were gathered from a male donor in good health and CMV-seronegative.

The rearrangement uses TRBV9 and TRBJ2-5; 7 bases match TRBD2. The CDR3 runs 17 residues. Germline values: CDR1 SGDLS, CDR2 YYNGEE. J lost 2 bases, V lost 3 bases, and 13 bases had no gene match. Written as DNA, the CDR3 is TGTGCCAGCAGCGAGGCCGGGGGGAGGGGCTCACAAGAGACCCAGTACTTC. As protein: CASSEAGGRGSQETQYF.

This sequence joins TRBV7-3 and TRBJ2-1; 11 nucleotides line up with TRBD2. CDR3 length equals 15 residues. V gave up 2 bases and J gave up 8 bases; unmatched junction bases: 5. Germline assignment: CDR1 SGHTA and CDR2 FQGTGA. This CDR3 reads CASSLLAGGPDEQFF. CDR3 nucleotides: TGTGCCAGCAGCTTATTAGCGGGAGGGCCGGATGAGCAGTTCTTC. Drawing the rest from reference TRBV7-3 and TRBJ2-1, the complete variable domain is GAGVSQTPSNKVTEKGKYVELRCDPISGHTALYWYRQSLGQGPEFLIYFQGTGAADDSGLPNDRFFAVRPEGSVSTLKIQRTERGDSAVYLCASSLLAGGPDEQFFGPGTRLTVL.

This chain links TRBV7-9 with TRBJ2-3; 11 bases align to TRBD2. CDR3 size: 16 residues. V shed 3 bases, J shed 5 bases, and the junction held 7 bases outside the gene matches. Looked up from germline, CDR1 is SEHNR and CDR2 is FQNEAQ (reference sequence). CDR3 bases: TGTGCCAGCAGCTTGCTAGCGGGGGGCCCGCAAGATACGCAGTATTTT. Its protein is CASSLLAGGPQDTQYF.

V is TRBV4-2 and J is TRBJ2-3; possibly TRBD2 for D (6 bases). CDR3 length: 14 residues. Trimming removed 0 bases from V and 7 bases from J, with 11 bases in between. CDR1 and CDR2 (germline): LGHNA, YNFKEQ. The CDR3 is CASSQEEGRNTQYF. The CDR3, as DNA: TGTGCCAGCAGCCAAGAGGAGGGGAGGAATACGCAGTATTTT.

This chain links TRBV10-3 with TRBJ2-7; 8 positions agree with TRBD1. Germline V gene data show CDR1 as ENHRY and CDR2 as SYGVKD. The CDR3 extends over 13 amino acids. The V and J ends lost 4 bases and 3 bases, in that order; junction bases with no gene match: 2. CDR3: CAISGGQGYEQYF. CDR3 in DNA: TGTGCCATCAGTGGCGGACAGGGCTACGAGCAGTACTTC.

This chain uses TRBV5-1 with TRBJ2-3; 8 bases are a match to TRBD1. The length of the CDR3 is 16 residues. Germline CDR1 SGHRS, CDR2 YFSETQ. The J segment lost 6 bases and the V segment lost 1 base, leaving 10 bases of the junction unmatched. The CDR3 DNA is TGCGCCAGCAGCTTGCGGGGCAGGGGGCAGACGGATACGCAGTATTTT. Its translation is CASSLRGRGQTDTQYF.

About this clone itself: At one end the junction does not follow the germline gene, possibly because of a read error. This chain connects TRBV27 to TRBJ2-1, with TRBD2 identical over 9 bases. The CDR3 sequence is 16 residues long. Germline V CDR1 and CDR2: MNHEY, SMNVEV (reference sequence). The CDR3 loop is CASTPFSGGTYNEQFF. The CDR3, as DNA: TGTGCCAGCACCCCATTTAGCGGGGGTACCTATAATGAGCAGTTCTTC.

V and J are TRBV5-1 and TRBJ1-3, with D unresolved. This CDR3 spans 14 amino acids. V lost 4 bases to trimming and J lost 1 base, with 9 bases between them. Looked up from germline, CDR1 is SGHRS and CDR2 is YFSETQ. This CDR3 is CASSVERSGNTIYF. CDR3 bases: TGCGCCAGCAGCGTTGAGCGGTCTGGAAACACCATATATTTT.

The chain couples TRBV10-3 to TRBJ1-1; 9 bases match TRBD1. V was clipped by 10 bases and J by 1 base; unmatched bases: 4. The CDR3 has 13 residues. The V gene's germline CDR1 is ENHRY and CDR2 SYGVKD. CDR3 in amino acids: CATWTGENTEAFF. The CDR3 DNA reads TGTGCCACCTGGACAGGGGAGAACACTGAAGCTTTCTTT.

The J gene is TRBJ2-7, the V gene TRBV7-9; TRBD1 matches 7 bases. The V segment lost 5 bases and the J segment 5 bases; nucleotides outside the gene matches: 9. Per germline, CDR1 SEHNR and CDR2 FQNEAQ (reference sequence). CDR3 length: 14 amino acids. The CDR3 spells CASSTRQGRHEQYF. The CDR3 region has the DNA TGTGCCAGCAGCACTCGACAGGGCCGCCACGAGCAGTACTTC.

This sequence joins TRBV23-1 and TRBJ2-3; perhaps TRBD2 as D (6 bases). TRBV23-1 is annotated as an ORF whose role is uncertain. The CDR3 has 18 amino acids. V lost 3 bases to trimming and J lost 0 bases, with 19 bases between them. CDR3: CASSHLLGRGISTDTQYF. The CDR3 DNA sequence: TGCGCCAGCAGTCACCTGCTTGGACGGGGGATAAGCACAGATACGCAGTATTTT.

J is TRBJ1-1 and V is TRBV5-1; 7 bases line up with TRBD1. The junction had 9 bases not matched to a gene; V was cut back by 4 bases and J by 6 bases. From germline, CDR1 is SGHRS and CDR2 YFSETQ. This CDR3 comprises 14 residues. The CDR3 is CASSLTPGQSEAFF. The CDR3, as DNA: TGCGCCAGCAGCCTAACCCCGGGACAGTCTGAAGCTTTCTTT.

V usage is TRBV9 and J usage is TRBJ2-2; 14 bases are shared with TRBD2. The V gene end was trimmed by 5 bases and the J gene end by 5 bases; junction bases not matched to a gene: 5. Looked up from germline, CDR1 is SGDLS and CDR2 is YYNGEE. CDR3 size: 16 residues. CDR3 sequence (DNA): TGTGCCAGCAGGGAAGGACTAGCGGGAGGAACCGGGGAGCTGTTTTTT. Its translation is CASREGLAGGTGELFF.

This chain links TRBV6-4 with TRBJ1-2; maybe TRBD1 (5 bases). Germline-derived CDR1 and CDR2 are MRHNA and SNTAGT. V was cut by 5 bases and J by 7 bases, with 14 bases left in between. CDR3 length equals 13 residues. In DNA, the CDR3 is TGTGCCAGCAGTCTAAAGGGTGGGGCTGGCTACACCTTC. Translation gives CASSLKGGAGYTF.

The chain joins TRBV7-8 to TRBJ2-7, with D perhaps TRBD2 (6 bases). The CDR3 loop spans 14 amino acids. CDR1 SGHVS and CDR2 FQNEAQ come from the germline V gene. V lost 2 bases and J lost 1, with 9 bases in between. CDR3 coding DNA: TGTGCCAGCAGCTTAATAGCGGAGTCCTACGAGCAGTACTTC. Its protein product is CASSLIAESYEQYF.

This clone was seen a few times. The chain is built from TRBV28 and TRBJ1-2, with D maybe TRBD1 (5 bases). The CDR3 is made up of 15 amino acids. The germline V gene encodes CDR1 MDHEN and CDR2 SYDVKM. Trimming took off 1 base at V and 4 bases at J, with 13 bases between the two ends. CDR3 in amino acids: CASSLLAGRAYGYTF. DNA of the CDR3: TGTGCCAGCAGTTTATTGGCAGGGAGGGCCTATGGCTACACCTTC.

The rearrangement joins TRBV6-1 to TRBJ2-3, with 8 bases lining up with TRBD1. This CDR3 contains 15 residues. Trimming at V came to 6 bases and at J to 6 bases, leaving 11 bases not matched to a gene. CDR1 and CDR2 from the germline V gene are MNHNS and SASEGT. CDR3 bases: TGTGCCAGCAGCTGGACAGGGTCAGGGGTGGATACGCAGTATTTT. Residues: CASSWTGSGVDTQYF.

This clone has just one count. J is TRBJ1-2 and V is TRBV7-9; D gene uncertain. The V and J ends lost 1 base and 4 bases respectively, with 19 bases between them. This CDR3 region has 17 residues. CDR1 SEHNR and CDR2 FQNEAQ come from the germline V gene (reference sequence). CDR3 coding DNA: TGTGCCAGCAGCTTAGTAGGTGGGAGGCCGGATTCCTATGGCTACACCTTC. This sequence encodes CASSLVGGRPDSYGYTF.

This sequence joins TRBV6-5 and TRBJ2-7; 8 bases line up with TRBD1. The J segment lost 2 bases and the V segment lost 8 bases, leaving 11 bases of the junction unmatched. The CDR3 has 15 residues. Germline CDR1 reads MNHEY; CDR2 reads SVGAGI. Here the CDR3 reads CASQSRQGATYEQYF. In nucleotides, the CDR3 is TGTGCCAGCCAATCTAGGCAGGGGGCCACCTACGAGCAGTACTTC.

The chain combines TRBV7-2 with TRBJ2-2, with a possible D match to TRBD1 (6 bases). V lost 0 bases, J lost 6 bases, and 20 bases lay in between. Germline V gene data show CDR1 as SGHTA and CDR2 as FQGNSA. This CDR3 is 18 amino acids long. CDR3 protein: CASSLAPLGGAWAGELFF. The CDR3 coding sequence is TGTGCCAGCAGCTTAGCGCCATTAGGGGGAGCATGGGCCGGGGAGCTGTTTTTT.

The J gene is TRBJ2-7, the V gene TRBV27, with D possibly matching TRBD2 (5 bases). CDR3 length: 13 amino acids. Germline V gives CDR1 MNHEY, CDR2 SMNVEV (reference sequence). Trimming removed 0 bases from V and 5 bases from J, with 8 bases in between. The CDR3 is CASSLSLANEQYF. CDR3 coding DNA: TGTGCCAGCAGTTTATCTCTAGCAAACGAGCAGTACTTC.

This clone was counted once. The V and J genes are TRBV28 and TRBJ2-5; no clear D. The better agreement between TRBJ2-7 and the DNA end casts doubt on the J call. The CDR3 loop spans 15 amino acids. Per the germline V gene, CDR1 is MDHEN and CDR2 is SYDVKM. As DNA, the CDR3 is TGTGCCAGCAGAGCGTTCCGCGAACTATCTTACGAGCAGTACTTC. The encoded protein is CASRAFRELSYEQYF.

The rearrangement links TRBV9 to TRBJ2-1; a weak D match, TRBD2 (6 bases). Looked up from germline, CDR1 is SGDLS and CDR2 is YYNGEE. The CDR3 runs to 16 residues. Trimming removed 0 bases from V and 2 bases from J, with 12 bases in between. CDR3: CASSVVAETTYNEQFF. In nucleotides, the CDR3 is TGTGCCAGCAGCGTAGTAGCGGAAACGACCTACAATGAGCAGTTCTTC.

The rearrangement uses TRBV18 and TRBJ1-2; 7 positions match TRBD1. The germline V gene has CDR1 KGHSH and CDR2 LQKENI. The CDR3 is 14 residues long. Trimming removed 3 bases from V and 8 bases from J; junction bases left unmatched: 9. The CDR3 region is CASSPRDSPSGYTF. CDR3 bases: TGTGCCAGCTCACCCCGGGACAGCCCCTCCGGCTACACCTTC.

V usage is TRBV29-1 and J usage is TRBJ2-5, with 8 bases fitting TRBD1. The end of the DNA is better explained by TRBJ2-7, so the J call may be wrong. The germline V gene encodes CDR1 SQVTM and CDR2 ANQGSEA. The CDR3 consists of 12 residues. CDR3 amino acids: CSVIQGAYEQYF. CDR3 bases: TGCAGCGTTATACAGGGGGCCTACGAGCAGTACTTC.